A selection of T cell receptor beta chains follows, all from one sample in a study of control samples from healthy donors and cancer patients. Profiling relied on immunoSEQ multiplex PCR, and the TCRdb table lists in-frame clones only, not all of them. This sample has roughly 92,000 clones, with roughly 91% found just once. Source material: blood. These receptors all stem from a woman in her sixties in good health. Each CDR3 is given with its conserved first and last residue. Fields, in order: D gene, V gene, J gene, CDR3 length, clone size, CDR3 protein, CDR3 DNA. A D gene is named only where the DNA matches it firmly. Size tells how often a clone was seen (once, few, many) or the class of an expanded clone, and some rows leave it out.

-	TRBV6-2/TRBV6-3	TRBJ2-7	14	-	CASSSTTEVYEQYF	TGTGCCAGCAGTTCAACGACGGAGGTCTACGAGCAGTACTTC
-	TRBV7-5	TRBJ2-1	16	-	CARSLPGLSSYNEQFF	TGTGCCAGAAGCTTGCCGGGACTAAGCTCCTACAATGAGCAGTTCTTC
-	TRBV10-2	TRBJ2-7	13	-	CASSEGSIYEQYF	TGCGCCAGCAGTGAGGGCAGTATCTACGAGCAGTACTTC
-	TRBV29-1	TRBJ2-5	12	-	CSVAGIQETQYF	TGCAGCGTTGCGGGAATACAAGAGACCCAGTACTTC
-	TRBV7-3	TRBJ2-1	13	-	CASSLGLYNEQFF	TGTGCCAGCAGCTTAGGTCTCTACAATGAGCAGTTCTTC
-	TRBV6-1	TRBJ2-3	12	-	CASSDQGDTQYF	TGTGCCAGCAGTGACCAGGGAGATACGCAGTATTTT
-	TRBV27	TRBJ2-3	16	once	CASSLSPGTGTDTQYF	TGTGCCAGCAGCCTCTCTCCCGGGACCGGCACAGATACGCAGTATTTT
TRBD1	TRBV15	TRBJ2-1	15	-	CATSRGAGGADEQFF	TGTGCCACCAGCAGAGGGGCAGGGGGTGCAGATGAGCAGTTCTTC
-	TRBV5-4	TRBJ2-5	14	-	CASSSERAGKTQYF	TGTGCCAGCAGCTCAGAGAGGGCTGGGAAGACCCAGTACTTC
TRBD2	TRBV10-3	TRBJ2-1	17	-	CAISDRFAGAENGEQFF	TGTGCCATCAGTGATCGCTTCGCGGGAGCGGAAAATGGGGAGCAGTTCTTC
-	TRBV9	TRBJ2-2	16	once	CASSARDTVNTGELFF	TGTGCCAGCAGCGCCAGGGACACAGTGAACACCGGGGAGCTGTTTTTT
-	TRBV3-1/TRBV3-2	TRBJ1-2	14	few	CASSPPGINYGYTF	TGTGCCAGCAGCCCTCCTGGGATTAACTATGGCTACACCTTC
-	TRBV2	TRBJ1-1	13	-	CASRQDYGTEAFF	TGTGCCAGCAGACAGGACTACGGGACTGAAGCTTTCTTT
-	TRBV4-1	TRBJ2-5	15	-	CASSQDQGGAKTQYF	TGCGCCAGCAGCCAAGATCAGGGCGGCGCCAAGACCCAGTACTTC
TRBD2	TRBV11-2	TRBJ2-1	15	-	CASSLLLAGDNEQFF	TGTGCCAGCAGCTTATTGCTAGCGGGGGACAATGAGCAGTTCTTC
-	TRBV18	TRBJ2-3	14	-	CASSPVSSTDTQYF	TGTGCCAGCTCACCAGTATCCAGCACAGATACGCAGTATTTT
TRBD1	TRBV7-8	TRBJ2-5	15	-	CASSLRGGAEETQYF	TGTGCCAGCAGCTTGAGAGGGGGCGCGGAGGAGACCCAGTACTTC
-	TRBV5-4	TRBJ2-3	12	-	CASSLKTDTQYF	TGTGCCAGCAGCCTCAAGACAGATACGCAGTATTTT
TRBD1	TRBV12-3/TRBV12-4	TRBJ2-7	12	-	CASNSQGREQYF	TGTGCCAGCAATTCACAGGGGAGAGAGCAGTACTTC
-	TRBV19	TRBJ1-1	13	-	CASSIGFSDEAFF	TGTGCCAGTAGTATAGGGTTCAGCGACGAAGCTTTCTTT
-	TRBV28	TRBJ2-1	14	-	CASSFGGIYNEQFF	TGTGCCAGCAGTTTTGGGGGGATCTACAATGAGCAGTTCTTC
TRBD1	TRBV27	TRBJ1-4	14	-	CASGRTGFGEKLFF	TGTGCCAGCGGCCGGACAGGTTTTGGAGAAAAACTGTTTTTT
-	TRBV27	TRBJ2-7	15	-	CASSLGDGGPYEQYF	TGTGCCAGCAGTTTGGGGGACGGGGGACCCTACGAGCAGTACTTC
-	TRBV19	TRBJ1-2	15	-	CASREGQALHYGYTF	TGTGCCAGTAGGGAGGGCCAAGCACTCCACTATGGCTACACCTTC
TRBD1	TRBV7-2	TRBJ1-3	17	-	CASSQNRGPNSGDTIYF	TGTGCCAGCAGTCAAAACAGGGGGCCCAACTCTGGAGACACCATATATTTT
-	TRBV4-1	TRBJ1-5	16	-	CASSQGPGVGNQPQHF	TGCGCCAGCAGCCAAGGCCCCGGGGTTGGCAATCAGCCCCAGCATTTT
-	TRBV9	TRBJ2-1	12	-	CASSSFINKQFF	TGTGCCAGCAGTTCCTTTATCAATAAGCAGTTCTTC
TRBD2	TRBV24-1	TRBJ2-1	16	-	CATSDKLAGSYNEQFF	TGTGCCACCAGTGACAAACTAGCGGGCTCCTACAATGAGCAGTTCTTC
-	TRBV30	TRBJ1-4	15	-	CAWGYIGRSGEKLFF	TGTGCCTGGGGATATATAGGACGTAGTGGTGAAAAACTGTTTTTT
-	TRBV5-1	TRBJ1-1	16	-	CASSLAGAGVNTEAFF	TGCGCCAGCAGCTTGGCCGGGGCAGGAGTGAACACTGAAGCTTTCTTT
-	TRBV6-6	TRBJ2-1	12	-	CASRPGGNEQFF	TGTGCCAGCAGGCCAGGAGGCAATGAGCAGTTCTTC
TRBD2	TRBV5-8	TRBJ2-1	15	-	CASRHSGGAYNEQFF	TGTGCCAGCAGGCATAGCGGGGGGGCCTACAATGAGCAGTTCTTC
-	TRBV12-3/TRBV12-4	TRBJ1-6	12	-	CASSLGPGPLHF	TGTGCCAGCAGTTTAGGGCCGGGACCCCTCCACTTT
-	TRBV3-1/TRBV3-2	TRBJ2-1	14	once	CASSQDWGRNEQFF	TGTGCCAGCAGCCAAGATTGGGGCCGGAATGAGCAGTTCTTC
-	TRBV15	TRBJ1-5	16	-	CATSRDRAGRNQPQHF	TGTGCCACCAGCAGAGATAGGGCCGGGAGAAATCAGCCCCAGCATTTT
-	TRBV30	TRBJ1-4	14	-	CAWSVQGIGEKLFF	TGTGCCTGGAGTGTACAAGGGATCGGCGAAAAACTGTTTTTT
-	TRBV25-1	TRBJ1-1	13	-	CASSEQVNTEAFF	TGTGCCAGCAGTGAACAGGTAAACACTGAAGCTTTCTTT